Listed here are 24 T cell receptor beta chains from one sample, sequenced in a study of blood T cell repertoires in COVID-19. Generated by immunoSEQ multiplex PCR, the TCRdb table keeps only in-frame clones and is missing some. This sample has some 150,000 clones, with 82% found just once. Sequenced: peripheral blood. Receptor source: an older woman with acute or convalescent COVID-19.

The rearrangement joins TRBV28 to TRBJ1-6; D gene uncertain. Trimming pared 6 bases from V and 9 bases from J, leaving 12 bases between. Germline-derived CDR1 and CDR2 are MDHEN and SYDVKM. The CDR3 consists of 13 residues. In DNA form, the CDR3 reads TGTGCCAGCAGCCCCTCGTCAGTTTCACCCCTCCACTTT. The encoded protein is CASSPSSVSPLHF.

The chain carries TRBV28 and TRBJ2-7, with a weak D call TRBD1 (6 bases). V was clipped by 3 bases and J by 1 base, with 10 bases between them. Per the germline V gene, CDR1 is MDHEN and CDR2 is SYDVKM. This CDR3 comprises 14 residues. The CDR3 region is CASSFKGVSYEQYF. The DNA of the CDR3 is TGTGCCAGCAGTTTTAAGGGGGTATCCTACGAGCAGTACTTC.

The rearrangement joins TRBV10-3 to TRBJ2-2; TRBD2 matches at 10 bases. The V segment lost 9 bases and the J segment 6 bases; nucleotides outside the gene matches: 22. The length of the CDR3 is 19 residues. Germline V gives CDR1 ENHRY, CDR2 SYGVKD. The DNA of the CDR3 is TGTGCCATGACCGACCCGTTCCTAGCGGGAGCCTTGAAACCCGGGGAGCTGTTTTTT. Amino acids: CAMTDPFLAGALKPGELFF.

The chain combines TRBV11-1 with TRBJ1-1; 8 bases fit TRBD1. CDR1 and CDR2 (germline): SGHAT, FQDESV (reference sequence). This CDR3 contains 15 residues. The ends lost 5 bases at V and 1 base at J; junction bases unmatched: 6. For the CDR3, the DNA is TGTGCCAGCAGCCCCCGGACAGGGTCGAACACTGAAGCTTTCTTT. It specifies CASSPRTGSNTEAFF.

The CDR3 DNA is TGCGCCAGCAGCTTGGCCGGGGACAGAAACAATGAGCAGTTCTTC. Protein sequence: CASSLAGDRNNEQFF. This sequence joins TRBV5-1 and TRBJ2-1; 7 bases are shared with TRBD1. Per germline, CDR1 SGHRS and CDR2 YFSETQ. This CDR3 contains 15 residues. Trimming at V came to 0 bases and at J to 5 bases, leaving 5 bases not matched to a gene.

J is TRBJ1-4 and V is TRBV4-3; D not certain. CDR1 LGHNA and CDR2 YSLEER come from the germline V gene. V dropped 0 bases and J dropped 13 bases, with 15 bases sitting between them. The CDR3 contains 14 residues. The CDR3 protein is CASSQDSDWRVLFF. Here the CDR3 DNA reads TGCGCCAGCAGCCAAGATTCGGACTGGAGGGTACTGTTTTTT.

V is TRBV29-1 and J is TRBJ2-1; D is undetermined. Germline loops: CDR1 SQVTM, CDR2 ANQGSEA. The CDR3 contains 13 residues. V shed 5 bases and J shed 1 base, with 9 bases lying between them. This CDR3 reads CSVSTSSYNEQFF. CDR3 DNA sequence: TGCAGCGTTAGTACAAGTTCCTACAATGAGCAGTTCTTC.

The V call is TRBV18, the J call TRBJ1-3; TRBD1 is a possible D gene (5 bases). The CDR3 runs to 16 residues. V was pared by 1 base and J by 0 bases, with 10 bases between. Looked up from germline, CDR1 is KGHSH and CDR2 is LQKENI. Written as DNA, the CDR3 is TGTGCCAGCTCACCACTGGACACGAGCTCTGGAAACACCATATATTTT. Translation: CASSPLDTSSGNTIYF.

This rearrangement joins TRBV9 to TRBJ2-1; D possibly corresponds to TRBD1 (5 bases). The CDR3 extends over 16 amino acids. The germline gives CDR1 SGDLS, CDR2 YYNGEE. Trimming shortened V by 0 bases and J by 4 bases, and 14 bases separated the two germline ends. The CDR3 DNA reads TGTGCCAGCAGCGTAGTTGGACACAGCCTTTACAATGAGCAGTTCTTC. Translated, it gives CASSVVGHSLYNEQFF.

The V and J genes are TRBV19 and TRBJ1-5, with 9 bases identical to TRBD1. V trimming: 7 bases; J trimming: 3 bases; junction bases outside the gene matches: 7. Germline V CDR1 and CDR2: LNHDA, SQIVND (reference sequence). There are 15 residues in the CDR3. In DNA form, the CDR3 reads TGTGCCAGTACCAGGACAGGGGTCCTCAATCAGCCCCAGCATTTT. Amino acids: CASTRTGVLNQPQHF. Full variable domain (rest looked up from reference TRBV19 and TRBJ1-5): DGGITQSPKYLFRKEGQNVTLSCEQNLNHDAMYWYRQDPGQGLRLIYYSQIVNDFQKGDIAEGYSVSREKKESFPLTVTSAQKNPTAFYLCASTRTGVLNQPQHFGDGTRLSIL.

V gene TRBV7-2 combines with J gene TRBJ2-3, with 8 bases fitting TRBD2. V lost 2 bases to trimming and J lost 1 base; unmatched junction nucleotides: 11. Germline values: CDR1 SGHTA, CDR2 FQGNSA. The CDR3 sequence is 18 residues long. CDR3 DNA sequence: TGTGCCAGCAGCTTAAATTTCGGTCCAGCGGGAGGCACAGATACGCAGTATTTT. It encodes CASSLNFGPAGGTDTQYF.

V gene TRBV19 combines with J gene TRBJ2-6, with D possibly being TRBD2 (6 bases). In germline, CDR1 is LNHDA, CDR2 SQIVND (reference sequence). With 1 base removed from V and 2 bases from J, the gap between germline ends came to 6 bases. The CDR3 runs to 15 residues. CDR3 sequence (DNA): TGTGCCAGTAGTATAGGGGGGGCTGGGGCCAACGTCCTGACTTTC. Translation gives CASSIGGAGANVLTF.

The J gene is TRBJ1-1, the V gene TRBV19; 8 bases are shared with TRBD1. The CDR3 covers 15 residues. V lost 4 bases, J lost 0 bases, and 4 bases stayed unmatched. CDR1 and CDR2 from the germline V gene are LNHDA and SQIVND (reference sequence). The CDR3 bases are TGTGCCAGTAGTAGTGGACAGGGAATGAACACTGAAGCTTTCTTT. This encodes CASSSGQGMNTEAFF.

The rearrangement links TRBV2 to TRBJ2-7; 7 bases are shared with TRBD1. This CDR3 has 16 amino acids. Germline V lookup: CDR1 SNHLY, CDR2 FYNNEI. V gave up 3 bases and J gave up 1 base; unmatched junction bases: 9. This chain's CDR3 is CASSDFWGTESYEQYF. CDR3 DNA sequence: TGTGCCAGCAGTGATTTTTGGGGGACAGAGTCCTACGAGCAGTACTTC.

This chain joins TRBV4-1 and TRBJ2-2; 9 positions agree with TRBD1. V dropped 4 bases and J dropped 7; count of bases not matched to a gene: 10. The CDR3 has 16 amino acids. CDR1 is MGHRA and CDR2 is YSYEKL in the germline V gene. In nucleotides, the CDR3 is TGCGCCAGCAGCCCGTTATTGGACAGGGGTGGCGGGGAGCTGTTTTTT. The encoded protein is CASSPLLDRGGGELFF.

This sequence joins TRBV15 and TRBJ1-4; D uncertain. Trimming stripped 1 base from V and 4 bases from J, with 7 bases between. The germline CDR1 and CDR2 sequences are LNHNV and YYDKDF (reference sequence). The CDR3 sequence is 14 residues long. The CDR3 here is CATSRGQVNEKLFF. The DNA of the CDR3 is TGTGCCACCAGCAGAGGGCAGGTTAATGAAAAACTGTTTTTT.

The chain is built from TRBV5-1 and TRBJ1-3; D is undetermined. Trimming cost V 2 bases and J 0 bases, with 6 bases left between them. Looked up from germline, CDR1 is SGHRS and CDR2 is YFSETQ. This CDR3 is built from 14 residues. CDR3 in amino acids: CASSFGSSGNTIYF. The CDR3 DNA follows: TGCGCCAGCAGCTTTGGCAGCTCTGGAAACACCATATATTTT.

Concerning this clone: One end of the junction varies from germline; a read error may be responsible. This chain connects TRBV29-1 to TRBJ2-1; no reliable D call. CDR1 SQVTM and CDR2 ANQGSEA come from the germline V gene. This CDR3 contains 12 residues. The DNA of the CDR3 is TGCAGCGTCGAAGTCCGCTACAATGAGCAGTTCTTC. Encoded protein: CSVEVRYNEQFF.

The chain links TRBV6-6 to TRBJ1-5; 10 nucleotides agree with TRBD1. V trimming: 5 bases; J trimming: 5 bases; junction bases outside the gene matches: 6. Germline loops: CDR1 MNHNY, CDR2 SVGAGI (reference sequence). CDR3 length: 15 residues. The CDR3 loop reads CASSVTGGRYQPQHF. The CDR3 DNA reads as TGTGCCAGCAGTGTGACAGGGGGCCGATATCAGCCCCAGCATTTT.

The V gene is TRBV5-1, the J gene TRBJ2-1; TRBD2 agrees at 8 bases. The V gene's germline CDR1 is SGHRS and CDR2 YFSETQ. There are 17 residues in the CDR3. The V and J ends lost 2 bases and 6 bases, in that order; junction bases with no gene match: 13. This CDR3 is CASSFMSRGGNLNEQFF. In DNA form, the CDR3 reads TGCGCCAGCAGCTTCATGTCACGCGGGGGGAACCTCAATGAGCAGTTCTTC.

In DNA form, the CDR3 reads TGTGCCAGCAGCTTAATGGCAGGGGGTAATGAGCAGTTCTTC. It specifies CASSLMAGGNEQFF. The chain is built from TRBV7-9 and TRBJ2-1; 7 bases fit TRBD1. CDR3 length: 14 amino acids. CDR1 and CDR2 from the germline V gene are SEHNR and FQNEAQ (reference sequence). The junction had 5 bases not matched to a gene; V was cut back by 2 bases and J by 7 bases.

This sequence joins TRBV6-2 or TRBV6-3 and TRBJ1-2; D is unclear. The germline CDR1 and CDR2 sequences are MNHEY and SVGEGT. Trimming pared 2 bases from V and 8 bases from J, leaving 21 bases between. CDR3 length equals 16 residues. This CDR3 is CASSYPLRSSLEGYTF. The CDR3 nucleotides read TGTGCCAGCAGTTACCCCTTGAGGAGCAGTTTAGAGGGCTACACCTTC.

The J gene is TRBJ1-2, the V gene TRBV19; tentatively, D is TRBD1 (5 bases). CDR3 length: 14 residues. Germline V gene sequence: CDR1 LNHDA, CDR2 SQIVND (reference sequence). The V gene lost 3 bases and the J gene lost 4 bases, with 12 bases spanning the gap. The CDR3 DNA reads as TGTGCCAGTAGTATCGACAGAATACCCTATGGCTACACCTTC. Translated, it gives CASSIDRIPYGYTF.

The CDR3 region is CASSLHRGGIAYEQYF. Here the CDR3 DNA reads TGTGCCAGCAGCTTACACAGGGGAGGAATCGCCTACGAGCAGTACTTC. The chain links TRBV11-1 to TRBJ2-7; D is perhaps TRBD1 (7 bases). Germline V gene sequence: CDR1 SGHAT, CDR2 FQDESV (reference sequence). The CDR3 length is 16 residues. V was trimmed by 2 bases and J by 2 bases, leaving 16 bases between them.